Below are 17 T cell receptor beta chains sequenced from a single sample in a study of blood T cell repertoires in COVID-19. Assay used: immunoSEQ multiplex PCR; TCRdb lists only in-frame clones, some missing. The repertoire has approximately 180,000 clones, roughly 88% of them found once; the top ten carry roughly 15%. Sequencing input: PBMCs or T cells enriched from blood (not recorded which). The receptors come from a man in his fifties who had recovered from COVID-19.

The CDR3 loop is CASTAQGRVTGELFF. In DNA, the CDR3 is TGTGCCAGCACCGCCCAGGGGAGGGTCACCGGGGAGCTGTTTTTT. The V and J genes are TRBV2 and TRBJ2-2; D may be TRBD2 (7 bases). This CDR3 is built from 15 residues. Trimming removed 7 bases at V and 4 bases at J, with 16 bases between. Germline loops: CDR1 SNHLY, CDR2 FYNNEI.

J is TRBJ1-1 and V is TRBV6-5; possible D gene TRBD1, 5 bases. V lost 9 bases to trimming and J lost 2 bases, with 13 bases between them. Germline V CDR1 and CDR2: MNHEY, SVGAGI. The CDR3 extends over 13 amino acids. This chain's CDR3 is CASQTARNTEAFF. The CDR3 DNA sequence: TGTGCCAGTCAGACAGCTCGAAACACTGAAGCTTTCTTT.

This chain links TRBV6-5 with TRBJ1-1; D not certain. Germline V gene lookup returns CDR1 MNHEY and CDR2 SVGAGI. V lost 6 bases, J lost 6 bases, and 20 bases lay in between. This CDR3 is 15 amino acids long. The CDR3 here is CASSPGSLGRAEAFF. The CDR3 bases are TGTGCCAGCAGCCCCGGCTCTCTTGGTCGGGCTGAAGCTTTCTTT.

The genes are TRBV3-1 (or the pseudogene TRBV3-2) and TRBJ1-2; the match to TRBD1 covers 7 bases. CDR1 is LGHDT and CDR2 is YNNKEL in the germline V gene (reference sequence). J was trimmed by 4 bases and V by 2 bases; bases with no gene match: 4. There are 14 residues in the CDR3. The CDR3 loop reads CASSQNQGVYGYTF. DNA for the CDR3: TGTGCCAGCAGCCAAAATCAGGGGGTCTATGGCTACACCTTC.

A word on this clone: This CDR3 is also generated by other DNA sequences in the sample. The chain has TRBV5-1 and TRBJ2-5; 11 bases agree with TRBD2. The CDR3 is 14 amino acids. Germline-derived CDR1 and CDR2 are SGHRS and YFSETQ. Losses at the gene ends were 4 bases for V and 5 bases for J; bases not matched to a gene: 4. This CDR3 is CASSLTSGVETQYF. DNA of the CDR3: TGCGCCAGCAGCCTGACTAGCGGGGTTGAGACCCAGTACTTC.

The CDR3 reads CSLLGQSGEQYF. The CDR3 DNA sequence: TGCAGCCTCTTAGGACAATCTGGCGAGCAGTACTTC. The V call is TRBV29-1, the J call TRBJ2-7; maybe TRBD1 (5 bases). V dropped 8 bases and J dropped 6 bases, with 17 bases sitting between them. The CDR3 extends over 12 amino acids. CDR1 is SQVTM, CDR2 ANQGSEA, per germline.

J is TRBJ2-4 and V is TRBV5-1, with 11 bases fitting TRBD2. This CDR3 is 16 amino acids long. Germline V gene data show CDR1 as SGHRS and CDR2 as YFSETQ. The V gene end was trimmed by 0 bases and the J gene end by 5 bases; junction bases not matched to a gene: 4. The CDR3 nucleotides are TGCGCCAGCAGCTTGGTTAGCGGGGGGGCCCAAAACATTCAGTACTTC. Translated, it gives CASSLVSGGAQNIQYF.

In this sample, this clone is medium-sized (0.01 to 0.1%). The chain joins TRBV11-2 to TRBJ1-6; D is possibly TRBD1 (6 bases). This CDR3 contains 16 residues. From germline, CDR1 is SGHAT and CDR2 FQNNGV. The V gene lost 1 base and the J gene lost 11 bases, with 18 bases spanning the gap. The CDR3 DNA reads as TGTGCCAGCAGCTTAGTTAACGGACAGCGGGGTCCACCCCTCCACTTT. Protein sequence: CASSLVNGQRGPPLHF.

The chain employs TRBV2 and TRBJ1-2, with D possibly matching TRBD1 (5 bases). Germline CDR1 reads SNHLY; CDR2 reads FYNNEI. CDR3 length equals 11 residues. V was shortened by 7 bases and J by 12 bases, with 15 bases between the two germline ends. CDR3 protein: CASNAWQGHTF. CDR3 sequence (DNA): TGTGCCAGCAATGCCTGGCAGGGCCACACCTTC.

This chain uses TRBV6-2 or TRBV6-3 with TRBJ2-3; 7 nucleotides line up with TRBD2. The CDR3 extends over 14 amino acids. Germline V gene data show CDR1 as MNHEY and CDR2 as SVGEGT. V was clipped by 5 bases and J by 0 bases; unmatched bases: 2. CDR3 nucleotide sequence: TGTGCCAGCAGTAGCGGGACTAGCACAGATACGCAGTATTTT. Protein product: CASSSGTSTDTQYF.

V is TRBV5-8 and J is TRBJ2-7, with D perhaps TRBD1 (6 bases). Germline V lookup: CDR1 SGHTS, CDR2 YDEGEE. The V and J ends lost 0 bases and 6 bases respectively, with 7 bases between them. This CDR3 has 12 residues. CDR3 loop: CASSLVRGEQYF. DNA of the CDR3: TGTGCCAGCAGCTTGGTCAGGGGCGAGCAGTACTTC. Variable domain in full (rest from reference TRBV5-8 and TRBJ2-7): EAGVTQSPTHLIKTRGQQATLRCSPISGHTSVYWYQQALGLGLQFLLWYDEGEERNRGNFPPRFSGRQFPNYSSELNVNALELEDSALYLCASSLVRGEQYFGPGTRLTVT.

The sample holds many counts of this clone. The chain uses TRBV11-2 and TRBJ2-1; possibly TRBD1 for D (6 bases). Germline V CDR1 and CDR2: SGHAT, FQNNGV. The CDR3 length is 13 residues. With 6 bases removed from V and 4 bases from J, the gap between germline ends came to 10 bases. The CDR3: CASSYDRYNEQFF. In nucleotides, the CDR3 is TGTGCCAGCAGTTACGACAGGTACAATGAGCAGTTCTTC.

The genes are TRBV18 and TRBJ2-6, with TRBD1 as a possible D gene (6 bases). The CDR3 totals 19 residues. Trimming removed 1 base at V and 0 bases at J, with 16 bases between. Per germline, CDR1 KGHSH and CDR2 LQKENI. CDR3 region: CASSPLGPFRGSGANVLTF. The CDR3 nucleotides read TGTGCCAGCTCACCACTCGGGCCCTTCAGGGGCTCTGGGGCCAACGTCCTGACTTTC.

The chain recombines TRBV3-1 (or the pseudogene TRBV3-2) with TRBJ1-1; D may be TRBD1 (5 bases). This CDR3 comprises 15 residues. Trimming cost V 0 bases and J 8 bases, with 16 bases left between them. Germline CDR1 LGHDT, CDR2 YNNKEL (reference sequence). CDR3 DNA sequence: TGTGCCAGCAGCCAAGAGTTGCGTCTGGGGGGAGAAGCTTTCTTT. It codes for CASSQELRLGGEAFF.

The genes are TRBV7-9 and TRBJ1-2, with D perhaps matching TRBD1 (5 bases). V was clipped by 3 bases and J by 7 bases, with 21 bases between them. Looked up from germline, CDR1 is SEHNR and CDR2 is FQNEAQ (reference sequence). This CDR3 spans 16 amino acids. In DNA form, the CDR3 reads TGTGCCAGCAGCTTCGCTTCGGCAGCCAGGGCCTCTGGCTACACCTTC. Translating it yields CASSFASAARASGYTF.

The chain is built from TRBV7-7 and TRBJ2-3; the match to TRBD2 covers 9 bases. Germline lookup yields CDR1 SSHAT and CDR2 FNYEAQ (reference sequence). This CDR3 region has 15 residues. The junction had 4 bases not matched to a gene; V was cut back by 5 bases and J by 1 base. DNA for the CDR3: TGTGCCAGCAGCCAATCTAGCGGGGGCACAGATACGCAGTATTTT. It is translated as CASSQSSGGTDTQYF. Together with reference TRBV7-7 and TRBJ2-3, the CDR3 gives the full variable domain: GAGVSQSPRYKVTKRGQDVTLRCDPISSHATLYWYQQALGQGPEFLTYFNYEAQPDKSGLPSDRFSAERPEGSISTLTIQRTEQRDSAMYRCASSQSSGGTDTQYFGPGTRLTVL.

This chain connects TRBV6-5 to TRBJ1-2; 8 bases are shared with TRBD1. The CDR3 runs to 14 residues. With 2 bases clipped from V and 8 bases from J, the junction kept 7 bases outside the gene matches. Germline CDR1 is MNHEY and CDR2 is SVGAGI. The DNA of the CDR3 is TGTGCCAGCAGTTACGCCGGGACAGGTTCCGGCTACACCTTC. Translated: CASSYAGTGSGYTF.